The 27 T cell receptor beta chains presented below share a single source sample, sequenced in a study of blood T cell repertoires in COVID-19. Generated by immunoSEQ multiplex PCR, the TCRdb table keeps only in-frame clones and is missing some. The sample contains approximately 200,000 clones, roughly 89% of which appear only once. The sample taken for sequencing was PBMCs or T cells enriched from blood (not recorded which). The source is a woman in her thirties or forties with acute COVID-19.

V usage is TRBV7-9 and J usage is TRBJ2-7; unclear D gene. Deletions cut 5 bases from V and 2 bases from J, with 10 bases between. CDR1 and CDR2 from the germline V gene are SEHNR and FQNEAQ (reference sequence). The CDR3 sequence is 13 residues long. CDR3: CASSPRETYEQYF. Here the CDR3 DNA reads TGTGCCAGCAGCCCTCGCGAGACCTACGAGCAGTACTTC.

V and J are TRBV5-4 and TRBJ2-5; 9 bases are a match to TRBD1. Germline CDR1 and CDR2: SGHNT and YYREEE (reference sequence). This CDR3 is 14 amino acids long. The V gene end was trimmed by 1 base and the J gene end by 5 bases; junction bases not matched to a gene: 3. CDR3: CASSLPQGAETQYF. The CDR3 DNA reads TGTGCCAGCAGCTTGCCACAGGGGGCGGAGACCCAGTACTTC.

J is TRBJ1-2 and V is TRBV9, with D maybe TRBD1 (6 bases). CDR1 is SGDLS, CDR2 YYNGEE, per germline. Between the trimmed V and J ends, which lost 3 bases and 6 bases, there was a span of 21 bases. CDR3 length: 16 amino acids. The CDR3 nucleotides are TGTGCCAGCAGCGCCTCTAATTACGGGGGGCCGGATGGCTACACCTTC. Encoded protein: CASSASNYGGPDGYTF.

The chain is built from TRBV3-1 (or the pseudogene TRBV3-2) and TRBJ2-1; 11 nucleotides match TRBD1. The trim removed 4 bases at V and 12 bases at J, leaving 8 bases unmatched. The CDR3 is 14 amino acids. Germline lookup yields CDR1 LGHDT and CDR2 YNNKEL (reference sequence). In DNA form, the CDR3 reads TGTGCCAGCAGCCGAACGGACAGGGGGCGGTTGCAGTTCTTC. Amino acids: CASSRTDRGRLQFF.

The chain has TRBV20-1 and TRBJ2-1; 8 bases map to TRBD2. The J segment lost 0 bases and the V segment lost 3 bases, leaving 10 bases of the junction unmatched. Germline V gives CDR1 DFQATT, CDR2 SNEGSKA (reference sequence). The CDR3 contains 17 residues. The CDR3 DNA sequence: TGCAGTGCTAGTTTCGGGGGGGCCAGGGGCTCCTACAATGAGCAGTTCTTC. It translates to CSASFGGARGSYNEQFF.

The rearrangement joins TRBV27 to TRBJ2-7; TRBD1 aligns across 10 bases. CDR1 and CDR2 from the germline V gene are MNHEY and SMNVEV (reference sequence). This CDR3 comprises 16 residues. V trimming: 0 bases; J trimming: 2 bases; junction bases outside the gene matches: 4. The CDR3 reads CASSLSGTGVTYEQYF. The CDR3 DNA reads as TGTGCCAGCAGTTTATCTGGGACAGGGGTTACCTACGAGCAGTACTTC.

The gene calls are TRBV19 and TRBJ1-2; TRBD1 aligns across 10 bases. Trimming took 5 bases from V and 7 from J; bases not matched to a gene: 10. Germline V gives CDR1 LNHDA, CDR2 SQIVND (reference sequence). This CDR3 is 15 amino acids long. The CDR3 DNA follows: TGTGCCAGTAGTGACCGGGACAGGGGTCCCCTTGGCTACACCTTC. This gives the protein CASSDRDRGPLGYTF. Together with reference TRBV19 and TRBJ1-2, the CDR3 gives the full variable domain: DGGITQSPKYLFRKEGQNVTLSCEQNLNHDAMYWYRQDPGQGLRLIYYSQIVNDFQKGDIAEGYSVSREKKESFPLTVTSAQKNPTAFYLCASSDRDRGPLGYTFGSGTRLTVV.

The chain is built from TRBV4-3 and TRBJ2-3; TRBD2 matches 7 bases. Germline assignment: CDR1 LGHNA and CDR2 YSLEER. CDR3 length equals 17 residues. V lost 0 bases and J lost 2; bases outside the gene matches: 8. The CDR3 DNA is TGCGCCAGCAGCCAAGATATCACGAGGGACTACACAGATACGCAGTATTTT. Protein product: CASSQDITRDYTDTQYF.

This chain links TRBV5-6 with TRBJ2-7; 7 bases map to TRBD1. The CDR3 consists of 14 residues. Germline V gene lookup returns CDR1 SGHDT and CDR2 YYEEEE. The ends lost 4 bases at V and 2 bases at J; junction bases unmatched: 6. CDR3 residues: CASSHRDSAYEQYF. The CDR3 region has the DNA TGTGCCAGCAGCCACCGGGACAGTGCCTACGAGCAGTACTTC.

The sample holds a few counts of this clone. The chain uses TRBV20-1 and TRBJ1-1, with a tentative D call TRBD1 (6 bases). Trimming removed 3 bases from V and 4 bases from J, with 15 bases in between. This CDR3 comprises 14 residues. CDR1 and CDR2 (germline): DFQATT, SNEGSKA (reference sequence). CDR3 coding DNA: TGCAGTGCTAGTAACATCAGGGGATTCACTGAAGCTTTCTTT. Protein: CSASNIRGFTEAFF.

The rearrangement uses TRBV2 and TRBJ1-2; 7 nucleotides align to TRBD1. Germline CDR1 SNHLY, CDR2 FYNNEI. This CDR3 spans 17 amino acids. Trimming took 1 base from V and 0 from J; bases not matched to a gene: 8. CDR3 DNA: TGTGCCAGCAGTGAAGAGGGAAGGACAGGCTCTAACTATGGCTACACCTTC. Its translation: CASSEEGRTGSNYGYTF.

The sample holds one count of this clone. The rearrangement uses TRBV4-3 and TRBJ1-2; perhaps TRBD1 as D (6 bases). The CDR3 has 14 residues. Germline assignment: CDR1 LGHNA and CDR2 YSLEER. With 3 bases removed from V and 7 bases from J, the gap between germline ends came to 15 bases. The CDR3 protein is CASSQAGQWAGYTF. The CDR3 DNA follows: TGCGCCAGCAGCCAGGCTGGACAGTGGGCTGGCTACACCTTC.

This chain joins TRBV12-3 or TRBV12-4 and TRBJ2-7, with 7 bases fitting TRBD1. The CDR3 totals 13 residues. Trimming at V came to 6 bases and at J to 1 base, leaving 3 bases not matched to a gene. The CDR3 region is CASRQTGSYEQYF. In DNA, the CDR3 is TGTGCCAGCAGACAGACAGGGTCCTACGAGCAGTACTTC.

The chain employs TRBV18 and TRBJ2-1; 9 bases align to TRBD1. Germline V CDR1 and CDR2: KGHSH, LQKENI. Unmatched junction bases numbered 5, after V lost 0 bases and J lost 8 bases. The CDR3 consists of 15 residues. CDR3 protein: CASSPPGTGFDEQFF. The DNA of the CDR3 is TGTGCCAGCTCACCACCGGGGACAGGGTTCGATGAGCAGTTCTTC. Full variable domain (remainder filled in from reference TRBV18 and TRBJ2-1): NAGVMQNPRHLVRRRGQEARLRCSPMKGHSHVYWYRQLPEEGLKFMVYLQKENIIDESGMPKERFSAEFPKEGPSILRIQQVVRGDSAAYFCASSPPGTGFDEQFFGPGTRLTVL.

The genes are TRBV3-1 (or the pseudogene TRBV3-2) and TRBJ1-1, with TRBD1 matching 7 bases. The CDR3 runs to 15 residues. V shed 4 bases, J shed 4 bases, and the junction held 9 bases outside the gene matches. Per the germline V gene, CDR1 is LGHDT and CDR2 is YNNKEL (reference sequence). The CDR3 region is CASSLRQGRLTEAFF. The CDR3 bases are TGTGCCAGCAGCCTACGACAGGGAAGGCTCACTGAAGCTTTCTTT.

The V gene is TRBV13, the J gene TRBJ1-6, with unresolved D. V dropped 6 bases and J dropped 6 bases, with 15 bases sitting between them. The CDR3 is 15 amino acids. CDR1 is PRHDT and CDR2 is FYEKMQ in the germline V gene (reference sequence). Written as DNA, the CDR3 is TGTGCCAGCAGTTCAGGACTGGCCTTTAATTCACCCCTCCACTTT. This gives the protein CASSSGLAFNSPLHF.

The chain couples TRBV4-1 to TRBJ1-4; no firm D call. Germline V CDR1 and CDR2: MGHRA, YSYEKL. The CDR3 is made up of 17 amino acids. V was cut by 2 bases and J by 0 bases, with 13 bases left in between. The CDR3 DNA follows: TGCGCCAGCAGCCAATTTCAGGTCCCATCAACTAATGAAAAACTGTTTTTT. This codes for CASSQFQVPSTNEKLFF.

The rearrangement links TRBV7-2 to TRBJ2-7; 10 positions agree with TRBD1. Trimming at V came to 1 base and at J to 4 bases, leaving 7 bases not matched to a gene. From germline, CDR1 is SGHTA and CDR2 FQGNSA. CDR3 size: 16 residues. This CDR3 reads CASSLGLPGQGYEQYF. The CDR3 DNA is TGTGCCAGCAGCTTAGGCCTCCCGGGACAGGGGTACGAGCAGTACTTC.

The chain is built from TRBV9 and TRBJ2-1, with a tentative D call TRBD1 (6 bases). The CDR3 consists of 15 residues. Germline V CDR1 and CDR2: SGDLS, YYNGEE. The V and J ends lost 4 bases and 2 bases respectively, with 13 bases between them. CDR3 DNA sequence: TGTGCCAGCAGCCCCGGGCAGGGGCCCTACAATGAGCAGTTCTTC. Translation gives CASSPGQGPYNEQFF.

V is TRBV4-1 and J is TRBJ2-5, with 16 positions matching TRBD2. V dropped 0 bases and J dropped 4; count of bases not matched to a gene: 11. Germline lookup yields CDR1 MGHRA and CDR2 YSYEKL. The CDR3 spans 20 residues. CDR3 sequence (DNA): TGCGCCAGCAGCCAAGATGAGTGGGGACTAGCGGGAGGGGAGGGAGAGACCCAGTACTTC. Its protein product is CASSQDEWGLAGGEGETQYF.

The chain carries TRBV24-1 and TRBJ2-5; TRBD1 matches at 8 bases. Germline values: CDR1 KGHDR, CDR2 SFDVKD. V gave up 3 bases and J gave up 4 bases; unmatched junction bases: 9. The CDR3 extends over 16 amino acids. CDR3 coding DNA: TGTGCCACCAGTGATGGCGGCAGGGGGCTGGGAGAGACCCAGTACTTC. Protein sequence: CATSDGGRGLGETQYF.

V and J are TRBV5-4 and TRBJ2-5; perhaps TRBD1 as D (7 bases). The V end was cut by 2 bases, the J end by 5 bases, with 16 bases between. The CDR3 is 15 residues long. Germline V lookup: CDR1 SGHNT, CDR2 YYREEE (reference sequence). CDR3: CASSLRQGGTETQYF. CDR3 nucleotides: TGTGCCAGCAGCTTAAGGCAGGGGGGTACGGAGACCCAGTACTTC.

This CDR3 reads CASSLGPVAQFF. The CDR3 bases are TGTGCCAGCAGCTTAGGGCCCGTTGCGCAGTTCTTC. V is TRBV7-9 and J is TRBJ2-1; no clear D. Germline CDR1 reads SEHNR; CDR2 reads FQNEAQ (reference sequence). The CDR3 has 12 residues. V was shortened by 1 base and J by 12 bases, with 10 bases between the two germline ends.

The gene calls are TRBV11-2 and TRBJ1-4, with 8 bases that match TRBD1. CDR1 is SGHAT, CDR2 FQNNGV, per germline. The CDR3 length is 14 residues. J lost 7 bases, V lost 0 bases, and 1 base had no gene match. The CDR3 loop is CASSLDRGLEKLFF. DNA of the CDR3: TGTGCCAGCAGCTTAGACAGGGGGCTTGAAAAACTGTTTTTT.

CDR3 residues: CASTQAGTTYTGELFF. For the CDR3, the DNA is TGTGCCAGCACCCAGGCCGGGACAACCTACACCGGGGAGCTGTTTTTT. The chain carries TRBV27 and TRBJ2-2, with D maybe TRBD1 (6 bases). This CDR3 has 16 amino acids. V was clipped by 7 bases and J by 3 bases, with 18 bases between them. CDR1 and CDR2 from the germline V gene are MNHEY and SMNVEV (reference sequence).

The V call is TRBV3-1 (or the pseudogene TRBV3-2), the J call TRBJ2-5, with 8 positions matching TRBD2. In germline, CDR1 is LGHDT, CDR2 YNNKEL (reference sequence). The trim removed 1 base at V and 6 bases at J, leaving 7 bases unmatched. There are 15 residues in the CDR3. CDR3 protein: CASSQVPGREKTQYF. In DNA, the CDR3 is TGTGCCAGCAGCCAAGTCCCCGGGAGGGAGAAGACCCAGTACTTC.

The chain uses TRBV6-5 and TRBJ1-2, with D hard to call. CDR3 size: 13 residues. Deletions cut 0 bases from V and 8 bases from J, with 10 bases between. Germline V lookup: CDR1 MNHEY, CDR2 SVGAGI. DNA for the CDR3: TGTGCCAGCAGTTACTCGAATAGCGCCGGCTACACCTTC. Amino acids: CASSYSNSAGYTF.